This paragraph covers one T cell receptor beta chain sequence. Libraries were prepared by immunoSEQ multiplex PCR; TCRdb keeps only in-frame clonotypes and omits some of them. Altogether some 220,000 clones are present, just under 85% being singletons, with the ten largest covering 1.3%. Trimming left V 3 bases short and J 0 bases short, with 15 bases between. The CDR3 spans 17 residues. Germline V gene sequence: CDR1 LGHNA, CDR2 YNFKEQ. These data come from a study of blood T cell repertoires in COVID-19. The receptor comes from a woman between 40 and 55 years old with acute COVID-19. J is TRBJ2-1 and V is TRBV4-2; D unclear. Sequenced material: PBMCs or T cells enriched from blood (not recorded which). CDR3 loop: CASSHGSRSTSYNEQFF. The CDR3 nucleotides read TGTGCCAGCAGCCACGGTTCAAGATCAACCTCCTACAATGAGCAGTTCTTC.